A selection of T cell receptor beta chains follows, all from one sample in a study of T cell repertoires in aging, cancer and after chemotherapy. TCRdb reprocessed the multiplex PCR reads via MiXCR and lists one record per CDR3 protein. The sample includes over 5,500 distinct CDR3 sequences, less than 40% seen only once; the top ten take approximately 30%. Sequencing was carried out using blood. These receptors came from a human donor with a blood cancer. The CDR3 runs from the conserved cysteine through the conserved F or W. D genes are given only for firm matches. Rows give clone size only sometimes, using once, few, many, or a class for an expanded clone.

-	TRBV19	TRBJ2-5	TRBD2	CASSSGAGGTEETQYF	TGTGCCAGTAGTTCTGGAGCGGGGGGGACCGAAGAGACCCAGTACTTC
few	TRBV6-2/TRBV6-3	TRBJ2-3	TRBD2	CASSRKGLAGTDTQYF	TGTGCCAGCAGCAGGAAGGGACTAGCGGGCACAGATACGCAGTATTTT
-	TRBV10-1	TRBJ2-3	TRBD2	CASSEWGRDYSTDTQYF	TGCGCCAGCAGTGAGTGGGGCAGGGACTATAGCACAGATACGCAGTATTTT
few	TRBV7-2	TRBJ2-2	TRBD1	CASSFKGAGAGELFF	TGTGCCAGCAGCTTCAAGGGGGCAGGAGCCGGGGAGCTGTTTTTT
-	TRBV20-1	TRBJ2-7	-	CSARQGEYYEQYF	TGCAGTGCGAGACAAGGGGAATACTACGAGCAGTACTTC
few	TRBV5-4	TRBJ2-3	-	CASSLEETDTQYF	TGTGCCAGCAGCTTGGAAGAAACAGATACGCAGTATTTT
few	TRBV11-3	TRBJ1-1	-	CASSLTWTEAFF	TGTGCCAGCAGCTTAACTTGGACTGAAGCTTTCTTT
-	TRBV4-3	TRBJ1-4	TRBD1	CASSWDREEKLFF	TGCGCCAGCAGCTGGGACAGGGAAGAAAAACTGTTTTTT
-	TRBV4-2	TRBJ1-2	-	CASSPTRTEYGYTF	TGCGCCAGCAGCCCCACCCGGACAGAGTATGGCTACACCTTC
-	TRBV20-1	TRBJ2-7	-	CSAHRGARAYEQYF	TGCAGTGCACACCGGGGTGCAAGGGCCTACGAGCAGTACTTC
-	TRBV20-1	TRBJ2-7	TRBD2	CSARDAKLADVSYEQYF	TGCAGTGCTAGAGACGCCAAACTAGCGGATGTCTCCTACGAGCAGTACTTC
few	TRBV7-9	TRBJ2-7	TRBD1	CASSLAPTGGTYEQYF	TGTGCCAGCAGCTTAGCCCCGACAGGGGGCACCTACGAGCAGTACTTC
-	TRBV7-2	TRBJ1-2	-	CASSRRGSYTF	TGTGCCAGCAGCCGAAGGGGGAGCTACACCTTC
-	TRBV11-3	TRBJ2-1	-	CAGSFTQSSYNEQFF	TGTGCCGGCAGCTTCACCCAAAGCTCCTACAATGAGCAGTTCTTC
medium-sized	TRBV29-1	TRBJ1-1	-	CSVDRNTEAFF	TGCAGCGTTGATCGGAACACTGAAGCTTTCTTT
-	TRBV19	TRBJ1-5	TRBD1	CASSARDSPNQPQHF	TGTGCCAGTAGTGCTAGGGACAGCCCAAATCAGCCCCAGCATTTT
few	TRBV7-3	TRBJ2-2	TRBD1	CASSFGTGSGELFF	TGTGCCAGCAGCTTCGGGACAGGTAGCGGGGAGCTGTTTTTT
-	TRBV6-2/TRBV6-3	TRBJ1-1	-	CASSPYRFTEAFF	TGTGCCAGCAGCCCATACCGGTTCACTGAAGCTTTCTTT
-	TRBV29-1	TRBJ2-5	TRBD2	CSVEELAPVGYQETQYF	TGCAGCGTTGAAGAACTAGCGCCGGTGGGTTACCAAGAGACCCAGTACTTC
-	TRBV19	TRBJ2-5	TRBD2	CASSIAGGGETQYF	TGTGCCAGTAGTATCGCGGGGGGGGGAGAGACCCAGTACTTC
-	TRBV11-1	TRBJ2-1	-	CASSLDRWGDINSYNEQFF	TGTGCCAGCAGCTTGGACAGGTGGGGGGACATCAACTCCTACAATGAGCAGTTCTTC
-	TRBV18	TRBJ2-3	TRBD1	CASSSQGMGADTQYF	TGTGCCAGCTCATCACAGGGGATGGGGGCAGATACGCAGTATTTT
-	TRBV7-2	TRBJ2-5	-	CASRNGGVQTQYF	TGTGCCAGCAGGAACGGGGGAGTACAGACCCAGTACTTC